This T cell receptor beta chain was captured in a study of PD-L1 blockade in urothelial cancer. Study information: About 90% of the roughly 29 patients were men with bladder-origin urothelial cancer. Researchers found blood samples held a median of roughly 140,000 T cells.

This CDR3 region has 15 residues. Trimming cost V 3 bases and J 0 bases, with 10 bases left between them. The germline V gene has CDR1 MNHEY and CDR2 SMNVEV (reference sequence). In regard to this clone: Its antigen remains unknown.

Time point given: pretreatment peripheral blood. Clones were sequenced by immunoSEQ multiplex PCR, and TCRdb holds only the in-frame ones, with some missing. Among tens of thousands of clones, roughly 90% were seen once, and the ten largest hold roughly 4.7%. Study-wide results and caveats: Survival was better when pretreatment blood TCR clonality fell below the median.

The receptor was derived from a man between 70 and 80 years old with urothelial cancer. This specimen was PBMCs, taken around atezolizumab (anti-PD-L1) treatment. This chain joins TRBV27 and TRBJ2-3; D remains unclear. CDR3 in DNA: TGTGCCAGCAGTTTGATGGGCGCTAGCACAGATACGCAGTATTTT. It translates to CASSLMGASTDTQYF.